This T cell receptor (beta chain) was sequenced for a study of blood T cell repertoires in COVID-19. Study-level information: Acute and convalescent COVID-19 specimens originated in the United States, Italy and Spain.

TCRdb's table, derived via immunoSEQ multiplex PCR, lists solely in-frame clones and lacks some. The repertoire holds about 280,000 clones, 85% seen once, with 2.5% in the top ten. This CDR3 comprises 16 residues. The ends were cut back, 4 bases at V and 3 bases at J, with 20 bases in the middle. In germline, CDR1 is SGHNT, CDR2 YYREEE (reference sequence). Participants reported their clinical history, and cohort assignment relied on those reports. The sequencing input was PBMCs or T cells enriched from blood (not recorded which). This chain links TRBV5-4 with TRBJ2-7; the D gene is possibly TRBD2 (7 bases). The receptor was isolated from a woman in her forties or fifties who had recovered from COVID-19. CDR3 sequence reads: CASSRGGGAGIYEQYF. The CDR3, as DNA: TGTGCCAGCAGCAGGGGGGGAGGGGCAGGTATCTACGAGCAGTACTTC.